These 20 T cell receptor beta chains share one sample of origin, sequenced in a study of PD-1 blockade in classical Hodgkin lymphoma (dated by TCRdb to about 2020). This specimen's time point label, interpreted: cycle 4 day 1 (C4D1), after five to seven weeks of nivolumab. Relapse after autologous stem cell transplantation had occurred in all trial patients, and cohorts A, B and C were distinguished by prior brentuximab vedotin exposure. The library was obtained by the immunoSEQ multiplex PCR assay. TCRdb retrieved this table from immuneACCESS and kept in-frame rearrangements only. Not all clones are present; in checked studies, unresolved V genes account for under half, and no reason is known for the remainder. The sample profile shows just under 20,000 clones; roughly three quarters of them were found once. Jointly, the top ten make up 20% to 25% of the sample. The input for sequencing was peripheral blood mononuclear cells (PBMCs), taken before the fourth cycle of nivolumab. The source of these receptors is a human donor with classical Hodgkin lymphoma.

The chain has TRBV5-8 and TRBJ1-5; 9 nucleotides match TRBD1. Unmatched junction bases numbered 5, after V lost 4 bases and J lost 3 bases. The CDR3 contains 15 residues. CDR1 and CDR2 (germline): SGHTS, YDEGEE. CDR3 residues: CASSAGQGDNQPQHF. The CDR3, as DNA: TGTGCCAGCAGCGCGGGACAGGGCGACAATCAGCCCCAGCATTTT.

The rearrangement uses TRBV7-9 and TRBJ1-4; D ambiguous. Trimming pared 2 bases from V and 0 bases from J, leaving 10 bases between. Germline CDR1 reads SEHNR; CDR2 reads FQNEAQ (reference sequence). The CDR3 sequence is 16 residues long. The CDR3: CASSLSQSTTNEKLFF. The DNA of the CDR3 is TGTGCCAGCAGCTTATCCCAGAGCACAACTAATGAAAAACTGTTTTTT.

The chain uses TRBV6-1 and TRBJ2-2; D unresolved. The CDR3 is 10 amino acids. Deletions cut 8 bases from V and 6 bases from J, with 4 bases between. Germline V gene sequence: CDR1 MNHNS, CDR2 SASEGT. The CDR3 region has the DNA TGTGCCAGCCAGTCCGGGGAGCTGTTTTTT. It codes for CASQSGELFF.

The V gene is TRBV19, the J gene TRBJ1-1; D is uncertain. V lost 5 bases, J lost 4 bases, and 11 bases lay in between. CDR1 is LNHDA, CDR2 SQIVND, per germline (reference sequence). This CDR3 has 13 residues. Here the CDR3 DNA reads TGTGCCAGTAGTTTTCTACAGACCACTGAAGCTTTCTTT. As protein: CASSFLQTTEAFF.

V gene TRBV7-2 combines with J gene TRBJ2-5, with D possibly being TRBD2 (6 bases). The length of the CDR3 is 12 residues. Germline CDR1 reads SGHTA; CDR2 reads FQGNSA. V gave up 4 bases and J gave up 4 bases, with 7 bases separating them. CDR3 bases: TGTGCCAGCAGCTACGGGGGAGAGACCCAGTACTTC. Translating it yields CASSYGGETQYF.

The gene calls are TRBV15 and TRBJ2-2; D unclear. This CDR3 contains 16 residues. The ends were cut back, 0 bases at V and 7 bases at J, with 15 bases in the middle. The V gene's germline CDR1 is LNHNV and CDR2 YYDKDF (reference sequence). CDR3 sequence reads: CATSRDLKGSSGELFF. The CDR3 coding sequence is TGTGCCACCAGCAGAGATCTAAAGGGTTCTAGCGGGGAGCTGTTTTTT. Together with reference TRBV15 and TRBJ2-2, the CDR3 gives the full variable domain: DAMVIQNPRYQVTQFGKPVTLSCSQTLNHNVMYWYQQKSSQAPKLLFHYYDKDFNNEADTPDNFQSRRPNTSFCFLDIRSPGLGDTAMYLCATSRDLKGSSGELFFGEGSRLTVL.

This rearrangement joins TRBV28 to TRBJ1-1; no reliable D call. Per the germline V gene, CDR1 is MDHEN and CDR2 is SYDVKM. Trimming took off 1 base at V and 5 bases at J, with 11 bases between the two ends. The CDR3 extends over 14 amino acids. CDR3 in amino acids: CASSLLGRNTEAFF. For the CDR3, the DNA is TGTGCCAGCAGTTTATTGGGTAGGAATACTGAAGCTTTCTTT.

The CDR3 nucleotides read TGTGCCAGCGCCCGGGGGGGTAATAGCAATCAGCCCCAGCATTTT. As protein: CASARGGNSNQPQHF. The V and J genes are TRBV18 and TRBJ1-5; tentative D call: TRBD1 (5 bases). Germline-derived CDR1 and CDR2 are KGHSH and LQKENI. V was clipped by 8 bases and J by 0 bases, with 14 bases between them. This CDR3 region has 15 residues.

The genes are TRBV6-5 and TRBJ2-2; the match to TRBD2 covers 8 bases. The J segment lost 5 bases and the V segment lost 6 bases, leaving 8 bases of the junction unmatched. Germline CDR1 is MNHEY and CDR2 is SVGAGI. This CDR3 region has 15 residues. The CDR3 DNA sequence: TGTGCCAGCAGCCCTGGACTAGCTGGGACCGGGGAGCTGTTTTTT. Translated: CASSPGLAGTGELFF.

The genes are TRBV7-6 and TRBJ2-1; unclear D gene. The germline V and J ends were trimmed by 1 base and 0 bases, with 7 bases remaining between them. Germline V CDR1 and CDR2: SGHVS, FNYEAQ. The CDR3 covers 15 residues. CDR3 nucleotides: TGTGCCAGCAGCTTAGTGACCTCCTCCTACAATGAGCAGTTCTTC. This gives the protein CASSLVTSSYNEQFF.

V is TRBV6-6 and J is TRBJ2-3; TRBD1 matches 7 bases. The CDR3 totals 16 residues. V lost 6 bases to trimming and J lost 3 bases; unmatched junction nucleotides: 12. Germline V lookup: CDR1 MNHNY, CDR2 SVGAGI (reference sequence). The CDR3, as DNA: TGTGCCAGCAGAAGACAGGGCTCTATTCTAACAGATACGCAGTATTTT. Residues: CASRRQGSILTDTQYF.

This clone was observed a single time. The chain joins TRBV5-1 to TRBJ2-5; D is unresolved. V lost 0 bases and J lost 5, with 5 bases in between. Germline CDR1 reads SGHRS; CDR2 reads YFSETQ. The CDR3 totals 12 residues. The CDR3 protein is CASSLVRETQYF. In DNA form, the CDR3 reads TGCGCCAGCAGCTTGGTAAGGGAGACCCAGTACTTC.

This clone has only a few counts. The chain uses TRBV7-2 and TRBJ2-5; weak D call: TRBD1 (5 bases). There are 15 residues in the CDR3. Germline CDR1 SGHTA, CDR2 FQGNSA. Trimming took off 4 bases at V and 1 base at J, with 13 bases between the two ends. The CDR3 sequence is CASSSPRQSQETQYF. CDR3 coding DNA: TGTGCCAGCAGCTCCCCCCGACAGAGCCAAGAGACCCAGTACTTC.

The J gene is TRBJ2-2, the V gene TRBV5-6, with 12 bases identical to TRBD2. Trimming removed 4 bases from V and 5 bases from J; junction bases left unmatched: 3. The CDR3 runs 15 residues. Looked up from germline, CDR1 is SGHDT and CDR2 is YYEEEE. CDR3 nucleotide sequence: TGTGCCAGCAGCCGAGGGACTAGCGGGACCGGGGAGCTGTTTTTT. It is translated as CASSRGTSGTGELFF.

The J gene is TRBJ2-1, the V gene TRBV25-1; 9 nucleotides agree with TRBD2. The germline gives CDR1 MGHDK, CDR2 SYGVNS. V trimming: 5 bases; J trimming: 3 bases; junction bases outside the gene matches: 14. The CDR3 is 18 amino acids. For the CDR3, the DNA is TGTGCCAGCAGTCCTAGCGGGACAGAGGGAGGGTTCTACAATGAGCAGTTCTTC. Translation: CASSPSGTEGGFYNEQFF.

The CDR3 sequence: CASSWLAGGQETQYF. As DNA, the CDR3 is TGTGCCAGTAGTTGGTTAGCGGGAGGGCAAGAGACCCAGTACTTC. This sequence joins TRBV19 and TRBJ2-5; 11 positions agree with TRBD2. Per the germline V gene, CDR1 is LNHDA and CDR2 is SQIVND (reference sequence). With 5 bases clipped from V and 2 bases from J, the junction kept 4 bases outside the gene matches. The CDR3 is 15 residues long. Complete variable domain (other parts from reference TRBV19 and TRBJ2-5): DGGITQSPKYLFRKEGQNVTLSCEQNLNHDAMYWYRQDPGQGLRLIYYSQIVNDFQKGDIAEGYSVSREKKESFPLTVTSAQKNPTAFYLCASSWLAGGQETQYFGPGTRLLVL.

As DNA, the CDR3 is TGTGCCAGTACCACCGGGACTTTGGGGAATACGCAGTATTTT. Encoded protein: CASTTGTLGNTQYF. The rearrangement joins TRBV19 to TRBJ2-3; a possible D gene is TRBD2 (6 bases). V was pared by 7 bases and J by 7 bases, with 18 bases between. This CDR3 comprises 14 residues. Germline V gives CDR1 LNHDA, CDR2 SQIVND (reference sequence).

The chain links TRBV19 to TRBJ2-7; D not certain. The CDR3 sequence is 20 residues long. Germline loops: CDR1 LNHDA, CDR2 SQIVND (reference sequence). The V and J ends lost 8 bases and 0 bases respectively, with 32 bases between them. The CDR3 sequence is CASDRFQRPKPPKSSYEQYV. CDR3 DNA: TGTGCCAGTGATAGGTTCCAACGCCCTAAGCCACCAAAGAGCTCCTACGAGCAGTACGTC.

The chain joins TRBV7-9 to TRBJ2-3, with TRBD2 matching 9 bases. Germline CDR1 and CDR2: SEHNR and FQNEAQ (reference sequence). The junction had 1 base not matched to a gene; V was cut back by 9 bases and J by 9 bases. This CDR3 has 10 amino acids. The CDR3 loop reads CASGTSTQYF. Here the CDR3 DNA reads TGTGCCAGTGGGACTAGCACGCAGTATTTT.

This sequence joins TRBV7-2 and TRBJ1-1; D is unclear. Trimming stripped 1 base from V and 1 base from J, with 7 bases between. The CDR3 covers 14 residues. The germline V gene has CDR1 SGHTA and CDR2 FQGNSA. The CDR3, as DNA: TGTGCCAGCAGCTTAGTGGGAGGGAACACTGAAGCTTTCTTT. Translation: CASSLVGGNTEAFF.